This TCR beta chain was observed in a study of cytomegalovirus exposure and HLA in healthy donors. The V and J ends lost 5 bases and 5 bases, in that order; junction bases with no gene match: 12. The germline gives CDR1 SGHNT, CDR2 YYREEE (reference sequence). This CDR3 comprises 15 residues. PCR primers comprised 60 Vbeta and 13 Jbeta primers. The assay was immunoSEQ multiplex PCR, and TCRdb's table has in-frame clones only and misses some. The data hold about 130,000 clones, with around 72% observed a single time. The sequencing input was PBMCs. The receptor was derived from a woman in her late teens or twenties in good health and CMV-seronegative. The gene calls are TRBV5-4 and TRBJ2-7; 8 nucleotides agree with TRBD2. As DNA, the CDR3 is TGTGCCAGCAGTCATGATAGCGGGACGACTCACGAGCAGTACTTC. It specifies CASSHDSGTTHEQYF.